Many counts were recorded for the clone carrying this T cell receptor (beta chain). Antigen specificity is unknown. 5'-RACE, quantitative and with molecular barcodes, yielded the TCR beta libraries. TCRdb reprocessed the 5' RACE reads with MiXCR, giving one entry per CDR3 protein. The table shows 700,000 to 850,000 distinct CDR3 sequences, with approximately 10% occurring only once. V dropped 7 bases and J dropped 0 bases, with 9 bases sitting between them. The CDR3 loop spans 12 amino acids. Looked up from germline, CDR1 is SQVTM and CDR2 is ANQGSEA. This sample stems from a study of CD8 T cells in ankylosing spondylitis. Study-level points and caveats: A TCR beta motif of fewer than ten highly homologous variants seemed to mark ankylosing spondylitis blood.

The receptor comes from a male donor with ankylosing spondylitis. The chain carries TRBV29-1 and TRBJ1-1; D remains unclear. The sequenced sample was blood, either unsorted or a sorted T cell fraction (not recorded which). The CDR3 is CSGRVVNTEAFF. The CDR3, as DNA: TGCAGCGGACGCGTGGTGAACACTGAAGCTTTCTTT.